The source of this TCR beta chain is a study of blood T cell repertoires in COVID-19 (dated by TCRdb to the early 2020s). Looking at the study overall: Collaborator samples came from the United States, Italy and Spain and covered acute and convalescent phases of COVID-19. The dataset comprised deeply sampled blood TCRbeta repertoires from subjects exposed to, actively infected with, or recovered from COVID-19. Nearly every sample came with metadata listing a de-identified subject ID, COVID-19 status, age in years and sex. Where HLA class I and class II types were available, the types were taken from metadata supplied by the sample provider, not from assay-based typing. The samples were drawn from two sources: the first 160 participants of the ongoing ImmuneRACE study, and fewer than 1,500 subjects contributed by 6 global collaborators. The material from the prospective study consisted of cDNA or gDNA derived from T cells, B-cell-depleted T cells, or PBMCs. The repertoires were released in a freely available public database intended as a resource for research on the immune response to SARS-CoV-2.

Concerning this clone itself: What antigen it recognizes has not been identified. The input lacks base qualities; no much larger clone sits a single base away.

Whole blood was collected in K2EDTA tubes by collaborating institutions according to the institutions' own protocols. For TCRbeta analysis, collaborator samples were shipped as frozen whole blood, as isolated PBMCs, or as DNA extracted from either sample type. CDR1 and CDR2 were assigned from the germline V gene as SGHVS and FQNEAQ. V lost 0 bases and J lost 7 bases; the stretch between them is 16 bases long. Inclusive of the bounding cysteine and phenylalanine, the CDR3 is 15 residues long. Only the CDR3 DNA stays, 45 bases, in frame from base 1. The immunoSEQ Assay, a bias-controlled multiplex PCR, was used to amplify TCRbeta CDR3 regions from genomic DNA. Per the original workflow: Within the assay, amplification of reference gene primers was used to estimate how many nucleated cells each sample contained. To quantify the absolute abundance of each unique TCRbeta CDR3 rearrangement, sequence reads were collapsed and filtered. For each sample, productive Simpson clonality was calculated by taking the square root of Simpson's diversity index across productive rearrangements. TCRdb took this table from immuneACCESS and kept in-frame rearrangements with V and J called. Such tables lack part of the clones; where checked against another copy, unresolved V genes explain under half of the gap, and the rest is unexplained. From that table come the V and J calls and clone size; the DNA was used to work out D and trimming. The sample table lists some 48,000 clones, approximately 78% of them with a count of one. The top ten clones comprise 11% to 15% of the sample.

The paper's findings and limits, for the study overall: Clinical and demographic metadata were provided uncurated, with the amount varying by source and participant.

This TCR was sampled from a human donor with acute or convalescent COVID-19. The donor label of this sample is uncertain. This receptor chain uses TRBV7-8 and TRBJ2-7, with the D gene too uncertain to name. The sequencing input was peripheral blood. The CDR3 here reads CASSLAPQDVREQYF. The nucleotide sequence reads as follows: TGTGCCAGCAGCTTAGCCCCCCAAGATGTCAGGGAGCAGTACTTC.